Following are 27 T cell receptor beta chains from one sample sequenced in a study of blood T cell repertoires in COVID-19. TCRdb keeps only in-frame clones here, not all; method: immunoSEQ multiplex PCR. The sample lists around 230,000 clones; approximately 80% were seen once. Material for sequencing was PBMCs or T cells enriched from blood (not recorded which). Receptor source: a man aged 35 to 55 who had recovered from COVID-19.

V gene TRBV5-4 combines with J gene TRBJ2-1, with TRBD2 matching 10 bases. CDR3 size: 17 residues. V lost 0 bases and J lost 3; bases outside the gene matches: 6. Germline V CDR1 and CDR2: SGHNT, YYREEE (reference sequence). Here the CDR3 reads CASSLAERGGLYNEQFF. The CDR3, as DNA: TGTGCCAGCAGCTTGGCCGAGCGGGGGGGCCTCTACAATGAGCAGTTCTTC.

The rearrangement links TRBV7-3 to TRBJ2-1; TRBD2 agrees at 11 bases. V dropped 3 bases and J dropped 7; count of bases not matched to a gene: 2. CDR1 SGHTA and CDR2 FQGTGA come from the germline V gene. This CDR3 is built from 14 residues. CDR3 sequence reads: CASSFLAGGNEQFF. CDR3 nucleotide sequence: TGTGCCAGCAGCTTTCTAGCGGGGGGTAATGAGCAGTTCTTC.

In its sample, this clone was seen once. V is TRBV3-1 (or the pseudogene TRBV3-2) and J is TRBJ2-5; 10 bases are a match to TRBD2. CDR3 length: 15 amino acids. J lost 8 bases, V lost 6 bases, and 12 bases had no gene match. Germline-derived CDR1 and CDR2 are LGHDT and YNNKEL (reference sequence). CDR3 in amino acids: CASRLAGGPPQTQYF. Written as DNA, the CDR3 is TGTGCCAGCAGGTTAGCGGGAGGCCCCCCCCAAACCCAGTACTTC.

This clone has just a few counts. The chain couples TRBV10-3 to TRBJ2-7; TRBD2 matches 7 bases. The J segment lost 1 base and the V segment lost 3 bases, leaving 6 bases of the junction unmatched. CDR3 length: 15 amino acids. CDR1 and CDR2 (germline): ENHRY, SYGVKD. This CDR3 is CAISDYGRLSYEQYF. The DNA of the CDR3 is TGTGCCATCAGTGACTACGGGAGGCTGTCCTACGAGCAGTACTTC.

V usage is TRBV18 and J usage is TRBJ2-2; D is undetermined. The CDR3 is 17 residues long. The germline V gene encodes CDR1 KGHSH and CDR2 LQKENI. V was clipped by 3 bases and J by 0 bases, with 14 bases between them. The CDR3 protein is CASSPLTQSANTGELFF. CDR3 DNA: TGTGCCAGCTCACCCCTCACCCAGAGCGCGAACACCGGGGAGCTGTTTTTT.

The CDR3 DNA is TGTGCCAGCAGTCTAGGGACTAGCGGGGGTGATGAGCAGTTCTTC. Translating gives CASSLGTSGGDEQFF. The gene calls are TRBV27 and TRBJ2-1, with 14 bases that match TRBD2. V was clipped by 5 bases and J by 8 bases; unmatched bases: 5. The CDR3 is 15 residues long. Germline loops: CDR1 MNHEY, CDR2 SMNVEV (reference sequence).

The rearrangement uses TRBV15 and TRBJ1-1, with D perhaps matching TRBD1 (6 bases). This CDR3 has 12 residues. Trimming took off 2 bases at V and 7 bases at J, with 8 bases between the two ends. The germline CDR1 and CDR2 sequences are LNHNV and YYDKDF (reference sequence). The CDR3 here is CATSRMDSEAFF. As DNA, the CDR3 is TGTGCCACCAGCAGAATGGACAGTGAAGCTTTCTTT.

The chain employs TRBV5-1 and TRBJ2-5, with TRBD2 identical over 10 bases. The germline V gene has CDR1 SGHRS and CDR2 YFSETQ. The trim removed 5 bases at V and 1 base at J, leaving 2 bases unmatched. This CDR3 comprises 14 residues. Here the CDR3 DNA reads TGCGCCAGCAGTATAGCGGGGGGCCAAGAGACCCAGTACTTC. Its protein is CASSIAGGQETQYF.

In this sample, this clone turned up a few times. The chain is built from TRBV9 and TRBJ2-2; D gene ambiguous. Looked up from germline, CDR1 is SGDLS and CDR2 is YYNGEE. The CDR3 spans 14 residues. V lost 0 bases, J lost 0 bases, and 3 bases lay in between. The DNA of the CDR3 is TGTGCCAGCAGCGTAGACACGAACACCGGGGAGCTGTTTTTT. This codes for CASSVDTNTGELFF. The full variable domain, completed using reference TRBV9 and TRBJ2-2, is DSGVTQTPKHLITATGQRVTLRCSPRSGDLSVYWYQQSLDQGLQFLIQYYNGEERAKGNILERFSAQQFPDLHSELNLSSLELGDSALYFCASSVDTNTGELFFGEGSRLTVL.

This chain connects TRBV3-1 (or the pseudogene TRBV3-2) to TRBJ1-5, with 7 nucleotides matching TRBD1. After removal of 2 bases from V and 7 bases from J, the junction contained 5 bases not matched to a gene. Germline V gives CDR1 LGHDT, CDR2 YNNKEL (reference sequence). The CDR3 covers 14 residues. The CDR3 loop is CASSQRTGRQPQHF. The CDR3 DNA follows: TGTGCCAGCAGCCAACGGACAGGTAGACAGCCCCAGCATTTT.

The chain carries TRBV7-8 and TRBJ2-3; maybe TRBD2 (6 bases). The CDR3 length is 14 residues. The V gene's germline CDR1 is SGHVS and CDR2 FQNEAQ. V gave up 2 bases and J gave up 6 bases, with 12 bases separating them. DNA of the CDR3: TGTGCCAGCAGCTTAAGCGGGCCCGCGGATACGCAGTATTTT. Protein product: CASSLSGPADTQYF.

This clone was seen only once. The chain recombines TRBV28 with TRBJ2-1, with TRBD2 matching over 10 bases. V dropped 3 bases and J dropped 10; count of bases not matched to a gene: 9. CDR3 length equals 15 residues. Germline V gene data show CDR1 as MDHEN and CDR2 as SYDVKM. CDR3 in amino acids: CASSFTSGRVGEQFF. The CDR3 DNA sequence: TGTGCCAGCAGTTTTACAAGCGGGAGGGTCGGCGAGCAGTTCTTC.

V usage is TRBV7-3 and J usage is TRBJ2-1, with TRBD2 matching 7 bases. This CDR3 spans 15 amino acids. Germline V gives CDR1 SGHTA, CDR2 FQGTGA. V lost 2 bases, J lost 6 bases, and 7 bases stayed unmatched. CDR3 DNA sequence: TGTGCCAGCAGCTTATCGGGCGGGAGTGTCAATGAGCAGTTCTTC. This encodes CASSLSGGSVNEQFF.

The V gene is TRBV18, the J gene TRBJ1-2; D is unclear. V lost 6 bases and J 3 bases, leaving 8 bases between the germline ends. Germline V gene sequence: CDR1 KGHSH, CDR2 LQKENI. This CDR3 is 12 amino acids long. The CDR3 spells CASSEGDYGYTF. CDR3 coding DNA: TGTGCCAGCTCGGAGGGAGACTATGGCTACACCTTC.

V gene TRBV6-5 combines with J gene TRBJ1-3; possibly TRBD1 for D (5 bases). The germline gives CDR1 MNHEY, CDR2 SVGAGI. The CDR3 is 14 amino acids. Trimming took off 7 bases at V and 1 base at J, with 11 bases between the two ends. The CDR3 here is CASTPGGSGNTIYF. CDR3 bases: TGTGCCAGCACTCCCGGGGGATCTGGAAACACCATATATTTT.

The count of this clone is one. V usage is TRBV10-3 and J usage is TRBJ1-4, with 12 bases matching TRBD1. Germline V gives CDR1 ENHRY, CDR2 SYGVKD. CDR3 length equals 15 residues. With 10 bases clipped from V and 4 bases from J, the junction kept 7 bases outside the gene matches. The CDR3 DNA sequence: TGTGCCACCTCGGGACAGGGGGCGGGTAATGAAAAACTGTTTTTT. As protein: CATSGQGAGNEKLFF.

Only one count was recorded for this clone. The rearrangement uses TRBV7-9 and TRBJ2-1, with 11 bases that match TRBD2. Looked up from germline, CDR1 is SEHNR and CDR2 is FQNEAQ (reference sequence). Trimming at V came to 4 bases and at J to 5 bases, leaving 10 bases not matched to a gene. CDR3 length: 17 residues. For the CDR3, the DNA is TGTGCCAGCAGCTCAACTTTGGGACTAGCGGAGAACAATGAGCAGTTCTTC. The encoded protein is CASSSTLGLAENNEQFF.

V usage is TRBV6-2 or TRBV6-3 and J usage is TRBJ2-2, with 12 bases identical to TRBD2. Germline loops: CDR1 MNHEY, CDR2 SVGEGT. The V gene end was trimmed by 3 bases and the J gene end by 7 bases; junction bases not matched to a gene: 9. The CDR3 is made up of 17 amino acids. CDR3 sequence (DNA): TGTGCCAGCAGTTATTCCCGACTAGCGGGAGTCATCGGGGAGCTGTTTTTT. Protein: CASSYSRLAGVIGELFF.

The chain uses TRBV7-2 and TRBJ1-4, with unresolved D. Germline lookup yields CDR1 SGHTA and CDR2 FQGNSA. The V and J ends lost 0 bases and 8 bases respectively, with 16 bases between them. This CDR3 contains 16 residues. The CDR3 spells CASSLAVGVPAEKLFF. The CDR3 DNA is TGTGCCAGCAGCTTAGCGGTTGGAGTTCCAGCCGAAAAACTGTTTTTT.

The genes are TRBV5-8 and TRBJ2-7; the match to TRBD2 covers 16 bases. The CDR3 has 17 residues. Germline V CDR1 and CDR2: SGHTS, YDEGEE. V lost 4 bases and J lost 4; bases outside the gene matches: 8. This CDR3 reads CASSGGTSGRAGYEQYF. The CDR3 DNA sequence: TGTGCCAGCAGCGGAGGGACTAGCGGGAGGGCCGGGTACGAGCAGTACTTC. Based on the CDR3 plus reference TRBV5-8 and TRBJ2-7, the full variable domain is EAGVTQSPTHLIKTRGQQATLRCSPISGHTSVYWYQQALGLGLQFLLWYDEGEERNRGNFPPRFSGRQFPNYSSELNVNALELEDSALYLCASSGGTSGRAGYEQYFGPGTRLTVT.

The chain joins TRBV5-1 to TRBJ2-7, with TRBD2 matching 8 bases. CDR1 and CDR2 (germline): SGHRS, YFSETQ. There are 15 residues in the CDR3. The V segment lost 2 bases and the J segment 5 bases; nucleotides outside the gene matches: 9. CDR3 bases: TGCGCCAGCAGCTTACCGGGACTAGGTTTCAACGAGCAGTACTTC. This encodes CASSLPGLGFNEQYF.

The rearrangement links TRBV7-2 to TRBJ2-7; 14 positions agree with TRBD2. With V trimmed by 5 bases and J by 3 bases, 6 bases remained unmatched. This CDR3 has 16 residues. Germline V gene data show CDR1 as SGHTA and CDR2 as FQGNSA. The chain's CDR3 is CASSLRLAGGFYEQYF. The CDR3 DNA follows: TGTGCCAGCAGCCTACGACTAGCGGGGGGGTTCTACGAGCAGTACTTC.

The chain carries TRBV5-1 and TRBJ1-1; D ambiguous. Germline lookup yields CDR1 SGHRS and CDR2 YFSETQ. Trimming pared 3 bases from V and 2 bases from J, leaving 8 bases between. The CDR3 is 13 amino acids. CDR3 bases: TGCGCCAGCAGCTGGCAGATTAACACTGAAGCTTTCTTT. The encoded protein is CASSWQINTEAFF.

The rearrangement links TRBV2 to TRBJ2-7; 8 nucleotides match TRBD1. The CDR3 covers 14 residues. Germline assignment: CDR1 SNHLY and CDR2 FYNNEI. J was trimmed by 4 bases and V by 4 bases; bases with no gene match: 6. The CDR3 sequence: CASSGGQGAYEQYF. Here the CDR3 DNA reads TGTGCCAGCAGTGGGGGGCAGGGGGCTTACGAGCAGTACTTC.

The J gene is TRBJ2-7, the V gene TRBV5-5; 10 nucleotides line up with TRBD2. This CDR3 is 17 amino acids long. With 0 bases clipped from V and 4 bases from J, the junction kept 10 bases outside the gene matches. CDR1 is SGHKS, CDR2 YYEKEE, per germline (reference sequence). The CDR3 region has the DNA TGTGCCAGCAGCTTGGCAAGCGGGGGGGTGAGTTTTTACGAGCAGTACTTC. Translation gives CASSLASGGVSFYEQYF.

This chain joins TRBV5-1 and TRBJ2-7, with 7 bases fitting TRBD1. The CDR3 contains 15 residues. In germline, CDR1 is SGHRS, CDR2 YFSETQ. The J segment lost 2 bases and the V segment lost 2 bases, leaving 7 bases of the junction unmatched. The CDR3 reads CASSLWTGTAYEQYF. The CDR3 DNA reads TGCGCCAGCAGCTTATGGACCGGGACAGCCTACGAGCAGTACTTC. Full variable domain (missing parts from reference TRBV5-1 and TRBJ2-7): KAGVTQTPRYLIKTRGQQVTLSCSPISGHRSVSWYQQTPGQGLQFLFEYFSETQRNKGNFPGRFSGRQFSNSRSEMNVSTLELGDSALYLCASSLWTGTAYEQYFGPGTRLTVT.

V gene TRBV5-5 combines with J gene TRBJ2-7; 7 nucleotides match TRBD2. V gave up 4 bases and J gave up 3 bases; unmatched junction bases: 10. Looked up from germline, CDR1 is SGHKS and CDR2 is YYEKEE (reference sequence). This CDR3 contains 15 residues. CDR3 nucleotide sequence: TGTGCCAGCAGCAGCCGGGGGGAAGGCTTCTACGAGCAGTACTTC. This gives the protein CASSSRGEGFYEQYF.